This T cell receptor (beta chain) is from a study of cytomegalovirus exposure and HLA in healthy donors. The overall study: Inside one of the first data releases sat about 85 million unique TCRs taken from HLA-typed donors.

This clone was recorded a few times. Its specificity is not known. This CDR3 spans 16 amino acids. V shed 0 bases and J 7 bases; nucleotides not matched to a gene: 8. Germline CDR1 and CDR2: SGHNT and YYREEE (reference sequence). Study conclusions and caveats: Links to common viral pathogens appeared, in a later analysis, for several of the most significant clusters.

The PCR used 60 Vbeta and 13 Jbeta primers. The repertoire was sequenced with immunoSEQ multiplex PCR; TCRdb's copy has only in-frame clones and lacks some. The profile shows about 170,000 clones, over 80% of them singletons. The rearrangement joins TRBV5-4 to TRBJ2-7, with TRBD2 matching over 12 bases. Sequenced sample: PBMCs. This receptor was taken from a male donor in good health and CMV-seronegative. CDR3 sequence (DNA): TGTGCCAGCAGCTTGGCCCCGCTAGCGGGGGGGCGTGAGCAGTACTTC. It translates to CASSLAPLAGGREQYF.